The subject of this entry is one T cell receptor (beta chain). Its specificity is unknown. The data were obtained in a study of CXCR3-negative and CXCR3-positive naive CD8 T cells. Study findings and constraints: Compared with CXCR3-negative naive cells, CXCR3-positive naive cells showed more hydrophobic TRB CDR3s.

CDR3 length equals 14 residues. The libraries of TRB cDNA were prepared using 5' RACE with UMI labels. No DNA is given; TCRdb re-called the 5' RACE reads and lists each CDR3 protein once. The data show about 110,000 distinct CDR3 sequences, and the top ten clones hold roughly 0.38%. The sample comprised naive CXCR3+ CD8+ T cells from blood. The subset is: CD45RO-CCR7+CD27+CD95- naive CD8+ T cells expressing CXCR3 (TNR3+). The TCR originated in a human donor in good health. Some clones in this sample may be carry-over from other donors' samples. The chain uses TRBV12-3 or TRBV12-4 and TRBJ1-1; the TCRdb D gene call, TRBD1, has no DNA to confirm it. CDR3 protein: CASSSGQWNTEAFF.